This TCR beta chain was recorded in a study of shared clonotypes between healthy human individuals. The CDR3 consists of 12 residues. V gave up 7 bases and J gave up 5 bases, with 11 bases separating them. Per germline, CDR1 MNHNY and CDR2 SVGAGI (reference sequence). A CD45RA-negative memory subset and a CD45RA+ naive subset were separated from the CD4+ cells. TCRdb's copy holds only in-frame clones and misses some; the assay was immunoSEQ multiplex PCR. The table lists about 1.5 million clones, 95% to 99% of them singletons. This clonotype was obtained from a man aged 30 to 45 in good health. The rearrangement uses TRBV6-6 and TRBJ1-1, with a possible D match to TRBD1 (5 bases). The sequencing input was naive CD4+ T cells sorted from blood. Subset meaning: CD45RA+ positively selected. CDR3: CASTAGGTEAFF. DNA for the CDR3: TGTGCCAGCACCGCGGGGGGAACTGAAGCTTTCTTT.